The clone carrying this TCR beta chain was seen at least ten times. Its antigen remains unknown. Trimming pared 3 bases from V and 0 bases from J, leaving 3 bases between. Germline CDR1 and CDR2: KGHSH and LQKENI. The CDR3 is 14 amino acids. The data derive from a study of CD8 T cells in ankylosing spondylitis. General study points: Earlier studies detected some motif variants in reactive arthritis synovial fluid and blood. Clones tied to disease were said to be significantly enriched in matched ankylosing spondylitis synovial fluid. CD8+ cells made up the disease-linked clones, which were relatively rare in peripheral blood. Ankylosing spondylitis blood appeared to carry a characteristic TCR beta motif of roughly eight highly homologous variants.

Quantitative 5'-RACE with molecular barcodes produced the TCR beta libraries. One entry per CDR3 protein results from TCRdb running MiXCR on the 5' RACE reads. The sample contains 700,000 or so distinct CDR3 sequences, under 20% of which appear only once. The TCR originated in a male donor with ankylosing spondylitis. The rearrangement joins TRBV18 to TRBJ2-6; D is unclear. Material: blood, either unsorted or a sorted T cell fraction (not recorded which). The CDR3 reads CASSPLSGANVLTF. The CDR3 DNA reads TGTGCCAGCTCACCCCTCTCTGGGGCCAACGTCCTGACTTTC.